What follows is one T cell receptor beta chain and its context. Its target is not known. This entry is derived from a study of OX40 agonist ivuxolimab in advanced cancers. In the study overall: Patients in the trial were receiving intravenous ivuxolimab every 2 weeks, at doses of 0.01 to 10 mg/kg. Cohort: 80% to 85% men, mean age approximately 66, aged about 20 to 79.

Findings and limits, study-wide: On average, CD8+ T cells showed a greater number of expanded clones than CD4+.

CDR1 and CDR2 from the germline V gene are MNHNY and SVGAGI (reference sequence). The CDR3 sequence is 12 residues long. V lost 5 bases to trimming and J lost 6 bases, with 7 bases between them. Produced via immunoSEQ multiplex PCR; TCRdb's table is partial and in-frame only. This repertoire shows about 23,000 clones, about 83% found once; its top ten account for around 8.8%. This specimen consisted of CD4+ or CD8+ T cells sorted from blood, obtained in a trial of the OX40 agonist ivuxolimab. The source of this sequence is an adult with an advanced solid tumor such as melanoma, head and neck, liver or kidney cancer. The chain links TRBV6-6 to TRBJ2-2; D remains unclear. In nucleotides, the CDR3 is TGTGCCAGCAGTAACCGCGCCGGGGAGCTGTTTTTT. This gives the protein CASSNRAGELFF.